This is a list of T cell receptor beta chains from one sample in a study of blood T cell repertoires in COVID-19. Sequencing used immunoSEQ multiplex PCR; TCRdb keeps in-frame clones, though not all of them. Of about 75,000 clones in the sample, 70% to 85% were seen once. The sample was peripheral blood. These receptors were taken from a woman between 50 and 59 years old with acute or convalescent COVID-19. CDR3s include the opening cysteine and the closing phenylalanine or tryptophan. D genes are given only for firm matches. Clone sizes are given selectively: once, few, many, or a class where the clone is expanded.

d_call	v_call	clone_size	j_call	cdr3_length	cdr3_aa	cdr3_nt
.	TRBV7-9	.	TRBJ1-2	13	CASSLAYREGYTF	TGTGCCAGCAGCTTAGCTTACAGGGAAGGCTACACCTTC
.	TRBV5-1	.	TRBJ2-3	13	CASSPGVPDTQYF	TGCGCCAGCAGCCCGGGGGTCCCAGATACGCAGTATTTT
.	TRBV27	.	TRBJ2-6	18	CASSLVSPPGAGANVLTF	TGTGCCAGCAGCCTTGTCTCCCCACCAGGGGCTGGGGCCAACGTCCTGACTTTC
TRBD2	TRBV19	.	TRBJ2-1	16	CASSIVGAGGYNEQFF	TGTGCCAGTAGTATAGTGGGAGCGGGGGGGTACAATGAGCAGTTCTTC
TRBD1	TRBV5-5	.	TRBJ2-7	16	CASSGGPGTDSYEQYF	TGTGCCAGCAGCGGGGGTCCCGGGACAGACTCCTACGAGCAGTACTTC
.	TRBV28	.	TRBJ1-5	15	CASSFSIQGNQPQHF	TGTGCCAGCAGTTTTAGCATTCAGGGTAATCAGCCCCAGCATTTT
TRBD2	TRBV11-1	.	TRBJ2-3	16	CASSSIAGTGTDTQYF	TGTGCCAGCAGCTCAATAGCGGGAACTGGCACAGATACGCAGTATTTT
.	TRBV15	.	TRBJ2-1	16	CATSATGTPLGNEQFF	TGTGCCACCAGCGCGACCGGGACTCCGCTGGGCAATGAGCAGTTCTTC
TRBD2	TRBV3-1/TRBV3-2	.	TRBJ2-7	17	CASSQGLGSGRVYEQYF	TGTGCCAGCAGCCAAGGTCTCGGTAGCGGGAGGGTTTACGAGCAGTACTTC
.	TRBV7-9	.	TRBJ2-7	14	CASSAEESLYEQYF	TGTGCCAGCAGCGCGGAGGAGAGTCTCTACGAGCAGTACTTC
TRBD1	TRBV25-1	once	TRBJ2-2	16	CASTNWDRGSTGELFF	TGTGCCAGCACCAACTGGGACAGGGGTTCGACCGGGGAGCTGTTTTTT
TRBD2	TRBV9	.	TRBJ2-7	15	CASSPRGAGTYEQYF	TGTGCCAGCAGCCCAAGGGGAGCGGGGACCTACGAGCAGTACTTC